This TCR beta chain is drawn from a study of CD8 T cells in Susac syndrome. About the research overall: At the time of blood draw, patients with Susac syndrome were therapy-naive, receiving corticosteroids, or receiving intravenous immunoglobulin alone.

Study outcomes and limitations: The CD4+ T cell repertoires in Susac syndrome were not clonally expanded.

The sequenced target, TCR beta, came from blood CD8+ and CD4+ T cells. Trimming at V came to 5 bases and at J to 6 bases, leaving 10 bases not matched to a gene. This CDR3 is 16 amino acids long. Germline V gene sequence: CDR1 SQVTM, CDR2 ANQGSEA. As to this clonotype: Antigen: not known.

It was with random hexamers that roughly 0.45 to 1 ug RNA was reverse transcribed. Amplification of TCR beta CDR3 was carried out by immunoSEQ multiplex PCR, which covered 54 Vbeta and 13 Jbeta segments. TCRdb fed the immunoSEQ multiplex PCR reads into MiXCR, producing one record per CDR3 protein. The table shows around 200,000 distinct CDR3 sequences, with almost 96% occurring only once. The chain has TRBV29-1 and TRBJ2-1; 13 bases match TRBD2. The TCR comes from a human donor with Susac syndrome. Sequenced material: CD4+ T cells from PBMCs. This CDR3 is CSVSGTSGVQSNEQFF. The CDR3 nucleotides read TGCAGCGTTTCGGGGACTAGCGGGGTGCAGTCCAATGAGCAGTTCTTC.